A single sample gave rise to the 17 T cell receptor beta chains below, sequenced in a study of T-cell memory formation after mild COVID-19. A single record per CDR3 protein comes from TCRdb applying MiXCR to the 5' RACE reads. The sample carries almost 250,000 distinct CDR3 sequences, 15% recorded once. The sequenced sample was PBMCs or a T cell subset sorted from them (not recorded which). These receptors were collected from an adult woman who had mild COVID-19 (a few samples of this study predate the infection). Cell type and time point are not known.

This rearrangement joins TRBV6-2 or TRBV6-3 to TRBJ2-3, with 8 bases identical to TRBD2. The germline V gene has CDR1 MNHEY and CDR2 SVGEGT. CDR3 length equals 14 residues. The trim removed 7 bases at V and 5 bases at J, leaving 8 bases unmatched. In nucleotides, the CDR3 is TGTGCCAGCATCCCGCGGGGGGTTATAGATACGCAGTATTTT. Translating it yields CASIPRGVIDTQYF.

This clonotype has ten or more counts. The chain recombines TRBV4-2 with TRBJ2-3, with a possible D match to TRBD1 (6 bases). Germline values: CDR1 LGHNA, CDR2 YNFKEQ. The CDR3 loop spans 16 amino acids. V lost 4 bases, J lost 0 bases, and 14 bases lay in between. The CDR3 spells CASSPRPQGSTDTQYF. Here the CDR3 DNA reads TGTGCCAGCAGCCCCCGCCCACAGGGTAGCACAGATACGCAGTATTTT.

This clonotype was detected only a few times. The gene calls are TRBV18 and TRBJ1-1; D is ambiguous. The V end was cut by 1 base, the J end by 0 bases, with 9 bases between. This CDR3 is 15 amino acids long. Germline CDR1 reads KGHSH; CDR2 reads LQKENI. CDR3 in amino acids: CASSPQGLMNTEAFF. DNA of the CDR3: TGTGCCAGCTCACCACAGGGTTTAATGAACACTGAAGCTTTCTTT. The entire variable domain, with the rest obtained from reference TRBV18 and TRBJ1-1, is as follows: NAGVMQNPRHLVRRRGQEARLRCSPMKGHSHVYWYRQLPEEGLKFMVYLQKENIIDESGMPKERFSAEFPKEGPSILRIQQVVRGDSAAYFCASSPQGLMNTEAFFGQGTRLTVV.

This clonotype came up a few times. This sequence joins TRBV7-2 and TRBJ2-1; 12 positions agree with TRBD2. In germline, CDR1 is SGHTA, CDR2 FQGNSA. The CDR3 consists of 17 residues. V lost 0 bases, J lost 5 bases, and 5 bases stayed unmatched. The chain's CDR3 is CASSLAASGRAHNEQFF. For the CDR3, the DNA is TGTGCCAGCAGCTTAGCAGCTAGCGGGAGGGCACACAATGAGCAGTTCTTC.

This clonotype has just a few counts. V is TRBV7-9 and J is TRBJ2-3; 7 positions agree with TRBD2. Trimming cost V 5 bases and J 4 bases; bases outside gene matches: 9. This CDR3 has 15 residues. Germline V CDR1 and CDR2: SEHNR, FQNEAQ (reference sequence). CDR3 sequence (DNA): TGTGCCAGCAGCCCCCTGGAGCGGGACGCAGATACGCAGTATTTT. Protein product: CASSPLERDADTQYF.

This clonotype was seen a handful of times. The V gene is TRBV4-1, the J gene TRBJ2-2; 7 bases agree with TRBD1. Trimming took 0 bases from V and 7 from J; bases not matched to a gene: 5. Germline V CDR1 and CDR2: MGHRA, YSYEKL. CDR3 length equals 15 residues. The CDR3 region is CASSQDTRGIGELFF. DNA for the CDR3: TGCGCCAGCAGCCAAGATACCAGGGGGATCGGGGAGCTGTTTTTT.

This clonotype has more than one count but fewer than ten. CDR3 DNA sequence: TGTGCCAGCAGTTACTCGGCAGCCACACACCCAGGCTACACCTTC. Translation: CASSYSAATHPGYTF. V usage is TRBV6-5 and J usage is TRBJ1-2; D gene unclear. V gave up 0 bases and J gave up 8 bases, with 16 bases separating them. From germline, CDR1 is MNHEY and CDR2 SVGAGI. The CDR3 is 15 amino acids.

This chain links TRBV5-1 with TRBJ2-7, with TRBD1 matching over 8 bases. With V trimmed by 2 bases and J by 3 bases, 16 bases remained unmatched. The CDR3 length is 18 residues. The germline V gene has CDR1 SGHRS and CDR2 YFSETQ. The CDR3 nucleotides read TGCGCCAGCAGCTTTCCGCGAGGAAACCGGGACAGGAACTACGAGCAGTACTTC. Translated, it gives CASSFPRGNRDRNYEQYF.

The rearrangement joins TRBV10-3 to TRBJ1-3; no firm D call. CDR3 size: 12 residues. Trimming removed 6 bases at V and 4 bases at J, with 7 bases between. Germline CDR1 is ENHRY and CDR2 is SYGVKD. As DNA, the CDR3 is TGTGCCATCAGCCAGCAAGGAAACACCATATATTTT. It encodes CAISQQGNTIYF.

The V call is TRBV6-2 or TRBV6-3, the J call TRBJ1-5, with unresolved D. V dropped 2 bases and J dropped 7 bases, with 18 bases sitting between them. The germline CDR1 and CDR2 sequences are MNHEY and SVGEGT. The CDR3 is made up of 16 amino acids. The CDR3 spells CASSYPPTAKRQPQHF. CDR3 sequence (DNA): TGTGCCAGCAGTTACCCTCCCACGGCGAAGAGGCAGCCCCAGCATTTT.

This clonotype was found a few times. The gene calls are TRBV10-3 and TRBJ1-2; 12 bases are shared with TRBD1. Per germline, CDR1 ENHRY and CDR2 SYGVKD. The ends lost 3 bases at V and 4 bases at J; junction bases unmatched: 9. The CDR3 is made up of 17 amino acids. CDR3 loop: CAISDLEGTGGGYGYTF. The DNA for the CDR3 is TGTGCCATCAGTGATCTGGAGGGGACAGGGGGCGGCTATGGCTACACCTTC.

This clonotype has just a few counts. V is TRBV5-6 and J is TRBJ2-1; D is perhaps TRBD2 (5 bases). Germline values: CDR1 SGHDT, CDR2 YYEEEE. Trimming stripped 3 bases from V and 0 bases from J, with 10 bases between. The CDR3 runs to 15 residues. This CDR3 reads CASSSPGFSYNEQFF. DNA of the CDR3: TGTGCCAGCAGCTCACCGGGATTCTCCTACAATGAGCAGTTCTTC. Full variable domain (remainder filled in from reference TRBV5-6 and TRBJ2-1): DAGVTQSPTHLIKTRGQQVTLRCSPKSGHDTVSWYQQALGQGPQFIFQYYEEEERQRGNFPDRFSGHQFPNYSSELNVNALLLGDSALYLCASSSPGFSYNEQFFGPGTRLTVL.

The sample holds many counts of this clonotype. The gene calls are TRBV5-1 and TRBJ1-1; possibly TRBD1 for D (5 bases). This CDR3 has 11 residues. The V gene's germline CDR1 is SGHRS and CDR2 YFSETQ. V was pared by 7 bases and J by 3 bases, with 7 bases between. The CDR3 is CASRGDTEAFF. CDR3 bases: TGCGCCAGCCGAGGGGACACTGAAGCTTTCTTT.

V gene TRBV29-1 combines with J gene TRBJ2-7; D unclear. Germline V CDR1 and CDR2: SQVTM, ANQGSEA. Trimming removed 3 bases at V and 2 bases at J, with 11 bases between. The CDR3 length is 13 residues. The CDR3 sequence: CSVDKAGAYEQYF. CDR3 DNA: TGCAGCGTTGATAAGGCAGGAGCCTACGAGCAGTACTTC.

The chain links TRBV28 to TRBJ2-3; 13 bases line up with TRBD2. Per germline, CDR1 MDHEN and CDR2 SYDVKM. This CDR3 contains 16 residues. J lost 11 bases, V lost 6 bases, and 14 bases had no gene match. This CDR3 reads CASRTTGTSGAGGQYF. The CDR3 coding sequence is TGTGCCAGCAGGACAACCGGGACTAGCGGGGCCGGGGGGCAGTATTTT.

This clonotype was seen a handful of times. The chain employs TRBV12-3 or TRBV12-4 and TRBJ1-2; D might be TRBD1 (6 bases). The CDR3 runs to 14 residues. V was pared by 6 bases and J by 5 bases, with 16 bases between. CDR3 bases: TGTGCCAGCAGACTATCAGGGGCACGATATGGCTACACCTTC. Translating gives CASRLSGARYGYTF.

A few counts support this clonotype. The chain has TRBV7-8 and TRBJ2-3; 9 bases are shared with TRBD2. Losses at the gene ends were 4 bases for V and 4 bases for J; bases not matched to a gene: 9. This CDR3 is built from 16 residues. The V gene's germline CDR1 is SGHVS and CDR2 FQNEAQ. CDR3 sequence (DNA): TGTGCCAGCAGCTCCTCCAGCGGGGGGCCAGCAGATACGCAGTATTTT. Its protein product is CASSSSSGGPADTQYF.